Below, 30 T cell receptor beta chains from the same sample are listed, as sequenced in a study of T cell responses to AZD1222 COVID-19 vaccine. Repertoires were generated with immunoSEQ multiplex PCR, while TCRdb's copy carries only in-frame clones and drops some. The table shows around 130,000 clones, with 90% to 95% occurring only once. This sample comprised peripheral blood, obtained on day 0 of AZD1222 vaccination. These receptors originate from an adult in good health.

This chain joins TRBV6-6 and TRBJ1-5, with TRBD1 identical over 10 bases. V was pared by 5 bases and J by 4 bases, with 5 bases of the junction left unmatched. This CDR3 spans 15 amino acids. CDR1 is MNHNY and CDR2 is SVGAGI in the germline V gene (reference sequence). CDR3 coding DNA: TGTGCCAGCAGTCCCGGGACAGGGGAAAATCAGCCCCAGCATTTT. Its translation is CASSPGTGENQPQHF.

V usage is TRBV29-1 and J usage is TRBJ1-1; 11 bases are a match to TRBD1. V trimming: 4 bases; J trimming: 5 bases; junction bases outside the gene matches: 6. Germline-derived CDR1 and CDR2 are SQVTM and ANQGSEA. This CDR3 has 14 residues. The CDR3 loop reads CSVVIGTGGTEAFF. For the CDR3, the DNA is TGCAGCGTTGTAATCGGGACAGGGGGAACTGAAGCTTTCTTT.

The chain is built from TRBV7-2 and TRBJ2-1; weak D call: TRBD2 (5 bases). Germline CDR1 SGHTA, CDR2 FQGNSA. V was cut by 6 bases and J by 2 bases, with 14 bases left in between. The CDR3 is 15 amino acids. CDR3 sequence (DNA): TGTGCCAGCAGTCGTACAGCGGAAACCTACAATGAGCAGTTCTTC. As protein: CASSRTAETYNEQFF.

This clone was found a few times. This chain connects TRBV7-8 to TRBJ2-1, with D unresolved. Germline CDR1 reads SGHVS; CDR2 reads FQNEAQ. Trimming removed 7 bases from V and 7 bases from J, with 8 bases in between. The CDR3 runs 11 residues. CDR3 protein: CASIDANEQFF. CDR3 in DNA: TGTGCCAGCATCGATGCAAATGAGCAGTTCTTC.

The chain uses TRBV7-2 and TRBJ1-1; possible D gene TRBD1, 5 bases. The CDR3 length is 14 residues. V was cut by 5 bases and J by 5 bases, with 15 bases left in between. CDR1 is SGHTA, CDR2 FQGNSA, per germline. As DNA, the CDR3 is TGTGCCAGCAGCCCCGCGGCAGGGTGGACTGAAGCTTTCTTT. Protein: CASSPAAGWTEAFF.

The J gene is TRBJ1-5, the V gene TRBV7-8; D not resolved. Trimming removed 1 base at V and 6 bases at J, with 7 bases between. Germline V gives CDR1 SGHVS, CDR2 FQNEAQ. The CDR3 length is 13 residues. CDR3 DNA sequence: TGTGCCAGCAGCTTAGACCAGGTTCAGCCCCAGCATTTT. It is translated as CASSLDQVQPQHF.

To note about this clone: Other DNA sequences from this sample encode an identical CDR3 as well. The V call is TRBV27, the J call TRBJ2-2; D remains ambiguous. Trimming cost V 4 bases and J 2 bases, with 5 bases left between them. This CDR3 has 13 residues. Per germline, CDR1 MNHEY and CDR2 SMNVEV (reference sequence). The chain's CDR3 is CASSSQNTGELFF. The CDR3 bases are TGTGCCAGCAGTTCTCAAAACACCGGGGAGCTGTTTTTT.

The V call is TRBV19, the J call TRBJ1-1; 7 bases are shared with TRBD1. The junction had 14 bases not matched to a gene; V was cut back by 7 bases and J by 0 bases. Germline CDR1 is LNHDA and CDR2 is SQIVND (reference sequence). The CDR3 consists of 17 residues. CDR3 sequence: CASTYRGGGRVNTEAFF. The CDR3 DNA reads as TGTGCCAGTACCTACAGGGGCGGAGGCCGGGTGAACACTGAAGCTTTCTTT.

The genes are TRBV13 and TRBJ1-3, with D possibly matching TRBD1 (5 bases). V dropped 7 bases and J dropped 2 bases, with 12 bases sitting between them. This CDR3 comprises 14 residues. Germline V CDR1 and CDR2: PRHDT, FYEKMQ (reference sequence). CDR3 region: CASTSRDPGNTIYF. Here the CDR3 DNA reads TGTGCCAGCACCTCCCGGGACCCTGGAAACACCATATATTTT.

J is TRBJ2-1 and V is TRBV4-2, with D unresolved. Trimming stripped 1 base from V and 1 base from J, with 14 bases between. Germline CDR1 LGHNA, CDR2 YNFKEQ. The CDR3 is made up of 17 amino acids. The CDR3 is CASSQGGLLGSYNEQFF. The CDR3 DNA is TGTGCCAGCAGCCAAGGAGGTCTCCTTGGGTCCTACAATGAGCAGTTCTTC.

This clone was detected once. The V gene is TRBV29-1, the J gene TRBJ2-3; TRBD2 aligns across 10 bases. The CDR3 length is 13 residues. From germline, CDR1 is SQVTM and CDR2 ANQGSEA. V lost 5 bases, J lost 10 bases, and 9 bases stayed unmatched. Written as DNA, the CDR3 is TGCAGCGTTACTGAAGCGGGAGGGCCCCCGCAGTATTTT. It yields the protein CSVTEAGGPPQYF.

The chain couples TRBV28 to TRBJ1-2; D is possibly TRBD1 (5 bases). The ends were cut back, 5 bases at V and 0 bases at J, with 25 bases in the middle. This CDR3 has 19 residues. The germline CDR1 and CDR2 sequences are MDHEN and SYDVKM. The CDR3 sequence is CASSGVGFGGAVANYGYTF. In DNA form, the CDR3 reads TGTGCCAGCAGTGGTGTCGGTTTCGGTGGGGCTGTGGCTAACTATGGCTACACCTTC.

The CDR3 DNA reads as TGTGCCAGTGTACAGAAATCCTCTGGAAACACCATATATTTT. It translates to CASVQKSSGNTIYF. The V call is TRBV6-5, the J call TRBJ1-3; D is uncertain. The V end lost 9 bases, the J end lost 0 bases, and 12 bases lay between the germline ends. This CDR3 is 14 amino acids long. Per the germline V gene, CDR1 is MNHEY and CDR2 is SVGAGI.

The J gene is TRBJ2-1, the V gene TRBV28; 10 bases are a match to TRBD2. Looked up from germline, CDR1 is MDHEN and CDR2 is SYDVKM. CDR3 length: 15 amino acids. With 5 bases clipped from V and 3 bases from J, the junction kept 4 bases outside the gene matches. This CDR3 reads CASSARLAGYNEQFF. The DNA of the CDR3 is TGTGCCAGCAGTGCAAGACTAGCGGGCTACAATGAGCAGTTCTTC.

Only a few counts were recorded for this clone. The chain uses TRBV7-8 and TRBJ1-6; D unclear. The V gene lost 5 bases and the J gene lost 0 bases, with 11 bases spanning the gap. Per the germline V gene, CDR1 is SGHVS and CDR2 is FQNEAQ. This CDR3 has 16 residues. CDR3 in DNA: TGTGCCAGCAGCCAAAGTCCTAGCTCCTATAATTCACCCCTCCACTTT. Encoded protein: CASSQSPSSYNSPLHF. Together with reference TRBV7-8 and TRBJ1-6, the CDR3 gives the full variable domain: GAGVSQSPRYKVAKRGQDVALRCDPISGHVSLFWYQQALGQGPEFLTYFQNEAQLDKSGLPSDRFFAERPEGSVSTLKIQRTQQEDSAVYLCASSQSPSSYNSPLHFGNGTRLTVT.

This chain joins TRBV7-9 and TRBJ1-2; no firm D call. V was clipped by 6 bases and J by 7 bases, with 12 bases between them. CDR1 and CDR2 (germline): SEHNR, FQNEAQ (reference sequence). The CDR3 has 12 amino acids. The chain's CDR3 is CASSSEAGGYTF. CDR3 bases: TGTGCCAGCAGTTCGGAAGCGGGTGGCTACACCTTC.

The chain recombines TRBV6-5 with TRBJ2-7, with D tentatively TRBD1 (6 bases). Between the trimmed V and J ends, which lost 0 bases and 6 bases, there was a span of 18 bases. The CDR3 sequence is 16 residues long. CDR1 and CDR2 from the germline V gene are MNHEY and SVGAGI. In nucleotides, the CDR3 is TGTGCCAGCAGTTACTCGAAGAGGGGGAATTCGGGCGAGCAGTACTTC. Its protein is CASSYSKRGNSGEQYF.

The chain is built from TRBV13 and TRBJ1-3, with D perhaps TRBD1 (5 bases). Germline V lookup: CDR1 PRHDT, CDR2 FYEKMQ (reference sequence). V was pared by 5 bases and J by 4 bases, with 18 bases between. The CDR3 consists of 16 residues. CDR3 nucleotide sequence: TGTGCCAGCAGCCCGAGTAGAGGGGTTGGCGGAAACACCATATATTTT. As protein: CASSPSRGVGGNTIYF.

The chain joins TRBV11-2 to TRBJ2-1; 11 nucleotides agree with TRBD2. CDR3 length: 17 amino acids. Germline values: CDR1 SGHAT, CDR2 FQNNGV. J gave up 2 bases and V 5 bases, and 8 bases lay outside the gene matches. The CDR3 protein is CASSQGLAGGTYNEQFF. The CDR3 bases are TGTGCCAGCAGCCAAGGACTAGCGGGCGGCACCTACAATGAGCAGTTCTTC.

The chain couples TRBV29-1 to TRBJ2-1, with TRBD2 identical over 9 bases. V shed 4 bases and J 5 bases; nucleotides not matched to a gene: 3. CDR3 length: 13 amino acids. Germline lookup yields CDR1 SQVTM and CDR2 ANQGSEA. The CDR3 sequence is CSVASGADNEQFF. CDR3 bases: TGCAGCGTTGCTAGCGGGGCCGACAATGAGCAGTTCTTC.

The chain joins TRBV2 to TRBJ2-1; 7 bases line up with TRBD1. Germline trimming cut 5 bases from V and 0 bases from J; bases unmatched to any gene: 4. The CDR3 consists of 15 residues. CDR1 and CDR2 (germline): SNHLY, FYNNEI. CDR3 sequence reads: CASSKGQSSYNEQFF. The CDR3 DNA sequence: TGTGCCAGCAGTAAGGGACAGTCCTCCTACAATGAGCAGTTCTTC.

This rearrangement joins TRBV6-6 to TRBJ1-6; the match to TRBD1 covers 8 bases. The germline gives CDR1 MNHNY, CDR2 SVGAGI (reference sequence). Trimming took 5 bases from V and 4 from J; bases not matched to a gene: 7. The CDR3 has 16 residues. CDR3 residues: CASSQTGEGYNSPLHF. DNA of the CDR3: TGTGCCAGCAGTCAGACAGGGGAGGGATATAATTCACCCCTCCACTTT.

The CDR3 DNA reads as TGTGCTAGTGGGACGGAAGGCATCACTGAAGCTTTCTTT. Residues: CASGTEGITEAFF. The gene calls are TRBV12-5 and TRBJ1-1; D is ambiguous. The CDR3 contains 13 residues. Germline CDR1 LGHNT, CDR2 FRNRAP. The germline V and J ends were trimmed by 6 bases and 4 bases, with 12 bases remaining between them. Together with reference TRBV12-5 and TRBJ1-1, the CDR3 gives the full variable domain: DARVTQTPRHKVTEMGQEVTMRCQPILGHNTVFWYRQTMMQGLELLAYFRNRAPLDDSGMPKDRFSAEMPDATLATLKIQPSEPRDSAVYFCASGTEGITEAFFGQGTRLTVV.

V usage is TRBV18 and J usage is TRBJ1-1; D is unclear. Germline values: CDR1 KGHSH, CDR2 LQKENI. Trimming took 3 bases from V and 11 from J, leaving 28 bases between them. The CDR3 extends over 17 amino acids. The CDR3 is CASSPRGRPLNPLEAFF. CDR3 nucleotides: TGTGCCAGCTCACCGAGAGGGAGGCCTTTAAATCCCTTAGAGGCTTTCTTT.

This clone was recorded a few times. V gene TRBV13 combines with J gene TRBJ1-6, with 7 bases that match TRBD1. Germline CDR1 reads PRHDT; CDR2 reads FYEKMQ (reference sequence). CDR3 size: 15 residues. V was clipped by 5 bases and J by 7 bases; unmatched bases: 8. The CDR3 here is CASSNRQGFNSPLHF. DNA for the CDR3: TGTGCCAGCAGCAACCGACAGGGTTTCAATTCACCCCTCCACTTT.

V is TRBV12-5 and J is TRBJ2-5; TRBD1 matches at 8 bases. Germline loops: CDR1 LGHNT, CDR2 FRNRAP. V lost 5 bases to trimming and J lost 2 bases; unmatched junction nucleotides: 13. There are 17 residues in the CDR3. CDR3 residues: CASGPQPDWTGQETQYF. The DNA of the CDR3 is TGTGCTAGTGGTCCCCAACCTGACTGGACAGGGCAAGAGACCCAGTACTTC.

This chain connects TRBV11-2 to TRBJ1-6; maybe TRBD1 (6 bases). The V gene's germline CDR1 is SGHAT and CDR2 FQNNGV. The CDR3 spans 17 residues. Trimming removed 5 bases at V and 0 bases at J, with 14 bases between. The CDR3 loop reads CASSKITGSSYNSPLHF. CDR3 sequence (DNA): TGTGCCAGCAGCAAAATAACAGGGAGCTCCTATAATTCACCCCTCCACTTT.

The V gene is TRBV6-2 or TRBV6-3, the J gene TRBJ1-1, with D perhaps matching TRBD1 (6 bases). The germline CDR1 and CDR2 sequences are MNHEY and SVGEGT. Trimming stripped 6 bases from V and 5 bases from J, with 19 bases between. The CDR3 contains 15 residues. For the CDR3, the DNA is TGTGCCAGCAGCCCCGGTGAGGAGGGGGGTACTGAAGCTTTCTTT. It translates to CASSPGEEGGTEAFF.

A remark on this clone: The sample carries other DNA sequences with the same CDR3. The chain employs TRBV10-3 and TRBJ1-5; D unresolved. The CDR3 sequence is 13 residues long. Trimming took 2 bases from V and 0 from J, leaving 2 bases between them. The germline gives CDR1 ENHRY, CDR2 SYGVKD. In nucleotides, the CDR3 is TGTGCCATCAGTGAGAGTAGCAATCAGCCCCAGCATTTT. As protein: CAISESSNQPQHF.

This sequence joins TRBV4-2 and TRBJ1-1; D remains unclear. CDR1 and CDR2 from the germline V gene are LGHNA and YNFKEQ. CDR3 length equals 13 residues. V shed 1 base and J shed 6 bases, with 9 bases lying between them. CDR3 DNA: TGTGCCAGCAGCCAAGTCATTTTGGCTGAAGCTTTCTTT. Its protein is CASSQVILAEAFF.